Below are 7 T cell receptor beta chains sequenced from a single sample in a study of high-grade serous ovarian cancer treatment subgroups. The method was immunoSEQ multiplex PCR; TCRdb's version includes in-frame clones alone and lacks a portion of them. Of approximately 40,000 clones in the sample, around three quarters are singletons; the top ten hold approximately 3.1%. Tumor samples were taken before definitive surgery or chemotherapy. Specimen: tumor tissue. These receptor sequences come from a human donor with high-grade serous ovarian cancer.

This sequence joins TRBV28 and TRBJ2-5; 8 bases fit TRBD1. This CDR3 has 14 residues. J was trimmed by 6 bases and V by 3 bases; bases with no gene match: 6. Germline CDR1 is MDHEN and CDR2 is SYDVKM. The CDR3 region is CASSFGAGGKTQYF. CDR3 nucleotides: TGTGCCAGCAGTTTTGGGGCAGGGGGCAAGACCCAGTACTTC. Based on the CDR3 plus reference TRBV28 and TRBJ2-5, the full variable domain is DVKVTQSSRYLVKRTGEKVFLECVQDMDHENMFWYRQDPGLGLRLIYFSYDVKMKEKGDIPEGYSVSREKKERFSLILESASTNQTSMYLCASSFGAGGKTQYFGPGTRLLVL.

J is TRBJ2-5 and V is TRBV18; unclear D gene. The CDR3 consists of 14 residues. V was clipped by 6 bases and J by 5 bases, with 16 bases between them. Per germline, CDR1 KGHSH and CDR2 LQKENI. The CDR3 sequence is CASSLEARLETQYF. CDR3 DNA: TGTGCCAGCTCGCTCGAAGCACGCTTGGAGACCCAGTACTTC. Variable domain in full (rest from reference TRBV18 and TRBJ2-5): NAGVMQNPRHLVRRRGQEARLRCSPMKGHSHVYWYRQLPEEGLKFMVYLQKENIIDESGMPKERFSAEFPKEGPSILRIQQVVRGDSAAYFCASSLEARLETQYFGPGTRLLVL.

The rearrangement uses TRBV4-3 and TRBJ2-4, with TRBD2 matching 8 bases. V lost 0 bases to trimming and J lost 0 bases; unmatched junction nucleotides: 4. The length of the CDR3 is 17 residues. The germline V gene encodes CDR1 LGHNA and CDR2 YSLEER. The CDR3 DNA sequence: TGCGCCAGCAGCCAAGACCCCAGCGGGGGAGCCAAAAACATTCAGTACTTC. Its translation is CASSQDPSGGAKNIQYF.

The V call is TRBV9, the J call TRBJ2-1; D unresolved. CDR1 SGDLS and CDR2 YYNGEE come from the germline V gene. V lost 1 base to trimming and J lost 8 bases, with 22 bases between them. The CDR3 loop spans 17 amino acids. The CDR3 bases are TGTGCCAGCAGCGTAACGAAATCGAGGCCCGAGCCCGATGAGCAGTTCTTC. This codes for CASSVTKSRPEPDEQFF. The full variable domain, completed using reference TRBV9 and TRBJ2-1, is DSGVTQTPKHLITATGQRVTLRCSPRSGDLSVYWYQQSLDQGLQFLIQYYNGEERAKGNILERFSAQQFPDLHSELNLSSLELGDSALYFCASSVTKSRPEPDEQFFGPGTRLTVL.

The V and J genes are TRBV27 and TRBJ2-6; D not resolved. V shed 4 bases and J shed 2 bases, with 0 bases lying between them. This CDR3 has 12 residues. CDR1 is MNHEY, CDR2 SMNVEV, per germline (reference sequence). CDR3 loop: CASSSGANVLTF. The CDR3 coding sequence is TGTGCCAGCAGTTCTGGGGCCAACGTCCTGACTTTC.

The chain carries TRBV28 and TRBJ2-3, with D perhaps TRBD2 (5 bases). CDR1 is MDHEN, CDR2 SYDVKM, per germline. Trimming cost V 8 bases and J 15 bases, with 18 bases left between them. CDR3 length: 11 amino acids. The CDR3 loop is CASLLLERQYF. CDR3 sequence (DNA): TGTGCCAGCCTGCTTCTGGAGCGGCAATATTTT.

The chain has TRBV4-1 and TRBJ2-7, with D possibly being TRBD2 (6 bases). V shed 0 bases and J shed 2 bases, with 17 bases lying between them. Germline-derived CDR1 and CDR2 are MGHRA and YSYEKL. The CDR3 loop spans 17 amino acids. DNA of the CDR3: TGCGCCAGCAGCCAAGAGGGAGACGGCGCGGGAACCTACGAGCAGTACTTC. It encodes CASSQEGDGAGTYEQYF.